A selection of T cell receptor beta chains follows, all from one sample in a study of blood T cell repertoires in COVID-19. TCRdb's table, derived via immunoSEQ multiplex PCR, lists solely in-frame clones and lacks some. The sample yields about 110,000 clones, 75% to 85% seen once. Sequencing used peripheral blood. The receptors come from a woman aged 55-75 years with acute or convalescent COVID-19. Each CDR3 is given with its conserved first and last residue. A D gene is named only where the DNA matches it firmly. Only part of the rows carry a size: once, few, many, or a class if the clone is expanded.

TRBJ2-3,-,TRBV11-2,TRBD2,TGTGCCAGCAGCTTAGGGCGGGGGGGAGATACGCAGTATTTT,CASSLGRGGDTQYF
TRBJ2-5,-,TRBV6-2/TRBV6-3,-,TGTGCCAGCAGCCTCCTCATGGGGGGCGGGGGCGAAGAGACCCAGTACTTC,CASSLLMGGGGEETQYF
TRBJ1-4,-,TRBV15,TRBD1,TGTGCCACCAGCAGAGATCTGGGGACAGGGGTCGAAAAACTGTTTTTT,CATSRDLGTGVEKLFF
TRBJ2-1,-,TRBV7-3,TRBD2,TGTGCCAGCAGCTTAAGTGGGGGGGATGAGCAGTTCTTC,CASSLSGGDEQFF
TRBJ2-3,-,TRBV7-3,-,TGTGCCAGCAGCTCTACCATGATCACAGATACGCAGTATTTT,CASSSTMITDTQYF
TRBJ1-3,-,TRBV7-9,-,TGTGCCAGCAGCTTAGCGTCAGGGCACGGAAACACCATATATTTT,CASSLASGHGNTIYF
TRBJ2-3,-,TRBV7-2,-,TGTGCCAGCAGGGGCGCTAGCACAGATACGCAGTATTTT,CASRGASTDTQYF
TRBJ2-3,-,TRBV5-1,TRBD2,TGCGCCAGCAGCTTGGAAAGGGCCTCTGCGGGGGAAGGTACGCAGTATTTT,CASSLERASAGEGTQYF
TRBJ2-7,-,TRBV6-5,-,TGTGCCAGCGCCCCGGGACAATACCGACCCGAGCAGTACTTC,CASAPGQYRPEQYF
TRBJ2-1,-,TRBV5-1,TRBD1,TGCGCCAGCAGCGACCCCCGGGACAGTAGCTCCTACAATGAGCAGTTCTTC,CASSDPRDSSSYNEQFF
TRBJ2-3,-,TRBV4-2,TRBD2,TGTGCCAGCAGCCTCTGGGCGGGGGAGAGCACAGATACGCAGTATTTT,CASSLWAGESTDTQYF
TRBJ1-3,-,TRBV3-1/TRBV3-2,TRBD1,TGTGCCAGCAGCCGAGGGGACAGGGGTGGGAACACCATATATTTT,CASSRGDRGGNTIYF
TRBJ2-5,-,TRBV28,-,TGTGCCAGCAGTTTGGGGGGGCTGGTGGAGACCCAGTACTTC,CASSLGGLVETQYF
TRBJ2-5,-,TRBV7-3,-,TGTGCCAGCAGCTTATTCGGACAGACCCAAGAGACCCAGTACTTC,CASSLFGQTQETQYF
TRBJ1-5,-,TRBV6-5,-,TGTGCCAGCATCGATCAGGATCAGCCCCAGCATTTT,CASIDQDQPQHF
TRBJ2-1,once,TRBV19,TRBD2,TGTGCCAGTAGTAGTACTAGCGGCTCCTACAATGAGCAGTTCTTC,CASSSTSGSYNEQFF
TRBJ2-5,-,TRBV7-6,TRBD1,TGTGCCAGCAGCCTCTCCGGGACAGGGTTCGAGACCCAGTACTTC,CASSLSGTGFETQYF
TRBJ1-5,-,TRBV20-1,-,TGCAGTGCTAGTGAGGACGGGGATCAGCCCCAGCATTTT,CSASEDGDQPQHF
TRBJ1-2,-,TRBV14,-,TGTGCCAGCAGCCAAGAAACGATCGCTATTGGCTACACCTTC,CASSQETIAIGYTF
TRBJ1-5,-,TRBV28,-,TGTGCCAGCAACGTGGGAGGGTCGACCGGGAATCAGCCCCAGCATTTT,CASNVGGSTGNQPQHF
TRBJ2-1,-,TRBV20-1,TRBD2,TGCAGTGCTAGTGGAGCGGGGGGGCTATTTAACAATGAGCAGTTCTTC,CSASGAGGLFNNEQFF
TRBJ1-2,-,TRBV6-2/TRBV6-3,TRBD1,TGTGCCAGCAGTGGTCGGGACAGGATGAACTATGGCTACACCTTC,CASSGRDRMNYGYTF
TRBJ1-5,once,TRBV4-3,-,TGCGCCAGCAGCCAAGACAGATCAAGCAATCAGCCCCAGCATTTT,CASSQDRSSNQPQHF
TRBJ1-5,-,TRBV19,-,TGTGCCACCCGAAAGGCGGGAGATTCGCAGCCCCAGCATTTT,CATRKAGDSQPQHF
TRBJ1-5,-,TRBV27,-,TGTGCCAGCAGCCCCTCACTAGGCCTTAATCAGCCCCAGCATTTT,CASSPSLGLNQPQHF
TRBJ1-2,-,TRBV30,TRBD1,TGTGCCTGGAGTGCAGGGGGAACCGGGACAGGGGGGGTTCATGGCTACACCTTC,CAWSAGGTGTGGVHGYTF
TRBJ2-1,once,TRBV3-1/TRBV3-2,TRBD2,TGTGCCAGCAGCCCGACTAGCTCTGAGCAGTTCTTC,CASSPTSSEQFF
TRBJ1-2,-,TRBV30,TRBD1,TGTGCCTGTGATCGGACAGGGATCTATGGCTACACCTTC,CACDRTGIYGYTF
TRBJ1-3,-,TRBV19,TRBD1,TGTGCCAGTAGTATAGATCGGGGACAGGGGGCCTTCAACACCATATATTTT,CASSIDRGQGAFNTIYF